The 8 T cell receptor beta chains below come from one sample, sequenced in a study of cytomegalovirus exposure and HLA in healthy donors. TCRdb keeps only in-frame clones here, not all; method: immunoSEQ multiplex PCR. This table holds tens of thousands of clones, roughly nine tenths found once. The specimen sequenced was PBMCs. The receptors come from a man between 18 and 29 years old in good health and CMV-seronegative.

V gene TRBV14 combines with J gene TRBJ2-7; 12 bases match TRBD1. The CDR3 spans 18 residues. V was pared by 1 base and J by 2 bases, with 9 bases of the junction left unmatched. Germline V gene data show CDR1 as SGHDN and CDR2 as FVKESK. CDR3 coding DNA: TGTGCCAGCAGCCAAGGGCGACGGGGACAGGGGGCCCCCTACGAGCAGTACTTC. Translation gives CASSQGRRGQGAPYEQYF. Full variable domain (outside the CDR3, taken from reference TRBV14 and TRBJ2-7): EAGVTQFPSHSVIEKGQTVTLRCDPISGHDNLYWYRRVMGKEIKFLLHFVKESKQDESGMPNNRFLAERTGGTYSTLKVQPAELEDSGVYFCASSQGRRGQGAPYEQYFGPGTRLTVT.

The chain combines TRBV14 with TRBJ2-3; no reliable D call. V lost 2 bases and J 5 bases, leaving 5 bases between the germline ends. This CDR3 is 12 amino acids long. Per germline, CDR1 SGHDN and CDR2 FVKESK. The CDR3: CASSQPKDTQYF. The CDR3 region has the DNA TGTGCCAGCAGCCAACCCAAAGATACGCAGTATTTT. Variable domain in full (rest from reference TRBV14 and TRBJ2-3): EAGVTQFPSHSVIEKGQTVTLRCDPISGHDNLYWYRRVMGKEIKFLLHFVKESKQDESGMPNNRFLAERTGGTYSTLKVQPAELEDSGVYFCASSQPKDTQYFGPGTRLTVL.

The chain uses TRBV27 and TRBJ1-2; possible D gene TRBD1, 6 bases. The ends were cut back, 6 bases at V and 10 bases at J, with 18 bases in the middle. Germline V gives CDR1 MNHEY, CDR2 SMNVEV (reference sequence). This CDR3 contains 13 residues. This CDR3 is CASSLYSAGAYTF. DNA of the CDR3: TGTGCCAGCAGCTTGTATTCTGCGGGGGCCTACACCTTC.

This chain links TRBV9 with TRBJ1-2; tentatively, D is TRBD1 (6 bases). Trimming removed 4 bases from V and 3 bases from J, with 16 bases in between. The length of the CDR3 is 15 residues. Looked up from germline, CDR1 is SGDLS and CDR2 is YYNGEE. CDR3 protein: CASSPWPGGDYGYTF. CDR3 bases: TGTGCCAGCAGCCCCTGGCCGGGGGGCGACTATGGCTACACCTTC. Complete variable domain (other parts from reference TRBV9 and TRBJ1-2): DSGVTQTPKHLITATGQRVTLRCSPRSGDLSVYWYQQSLDQGLQFLIQYYNGEERAKGNILERFSAQQFPDLHSELNLSSLELGDSALYFCASSPWPGGDYGYTFGSGTRLTVV.

The CDR3 is CASSSPGWPANEKLFF. CDR3 nucleotides: TGTGCCAGTAGTAGCCCGGGGTGGCCGGCTAATGAAAAACTGTTTTTT. V usage is TRBV19 and J usage is TRBJ1-4; D not resolved. Looked up from germline, CDR1 is LNHDA and CDR2 is SQIVND (reference sequence). The ends were cut back, 4 bases at V and 3 bases at J, with 15 bases in the middle. This CDR3 is built from 16 residues.

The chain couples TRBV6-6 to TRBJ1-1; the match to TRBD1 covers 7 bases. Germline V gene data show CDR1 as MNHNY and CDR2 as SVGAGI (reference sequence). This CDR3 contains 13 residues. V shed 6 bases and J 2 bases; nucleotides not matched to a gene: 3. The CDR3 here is CASSHRGNTEAFF. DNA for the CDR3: TGTGCCAGCAGCCACAGGGGAAACACTGAAGCTTTCTTT.

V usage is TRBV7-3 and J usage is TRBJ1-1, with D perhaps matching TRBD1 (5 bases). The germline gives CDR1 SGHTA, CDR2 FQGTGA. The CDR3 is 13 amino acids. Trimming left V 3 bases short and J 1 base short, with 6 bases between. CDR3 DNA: TGTGCCAGCAGCTTTAGGGGGAACACTGAAGCTTTCTTT. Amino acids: CASSFRGNTEAFF.

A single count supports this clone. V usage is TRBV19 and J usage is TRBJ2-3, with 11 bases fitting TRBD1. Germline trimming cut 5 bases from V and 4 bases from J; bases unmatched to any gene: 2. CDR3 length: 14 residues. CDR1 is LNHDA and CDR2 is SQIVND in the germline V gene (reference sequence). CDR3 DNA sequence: TGTGCCAGTAGTGGGACAGGGGGAGCAGATACGCAGTATTTT. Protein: CASSGTGGADTQYF.